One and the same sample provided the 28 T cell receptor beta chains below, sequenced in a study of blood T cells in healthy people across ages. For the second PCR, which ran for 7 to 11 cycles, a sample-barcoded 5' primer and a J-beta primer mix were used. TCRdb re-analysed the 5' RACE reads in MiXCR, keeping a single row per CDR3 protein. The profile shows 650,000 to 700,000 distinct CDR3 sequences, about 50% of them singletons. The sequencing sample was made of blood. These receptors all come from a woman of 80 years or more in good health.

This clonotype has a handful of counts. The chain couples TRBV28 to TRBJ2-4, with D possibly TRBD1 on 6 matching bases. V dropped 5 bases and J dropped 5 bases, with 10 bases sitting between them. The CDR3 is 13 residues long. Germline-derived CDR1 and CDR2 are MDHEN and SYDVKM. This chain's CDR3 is CASSVQGENIQYF. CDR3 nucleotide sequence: TGTGCCAGCAGTGTACAGGGTGAAAACATTCAGTACTTC.

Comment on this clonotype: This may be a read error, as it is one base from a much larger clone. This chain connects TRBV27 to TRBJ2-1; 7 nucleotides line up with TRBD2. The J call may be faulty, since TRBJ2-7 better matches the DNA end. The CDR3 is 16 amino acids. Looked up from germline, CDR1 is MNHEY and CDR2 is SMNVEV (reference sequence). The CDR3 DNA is TGTGCCAGCAGTTTAGCGGCACTAGCGTTATACAATGAGCAGTACTTC. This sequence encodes CASSLAALALYNEQYF.

This CDR3 reads CSVRTGSGEQYF. The CDR3, as DNA: TGCAGCGTTAGGACAGGGTCGGGTGAGCAGTACTTC. This rearrangement joins TRBV29-1 to TRBJ2-5; 8 positions match TRBD1. This CDR3 has 12 residues. Germline CDR1 is SQVTM and CDR2 is ANQGSEA. The V segment lost 5 bases and the J segment 11 bases; nucleotides outside the gene matches: 10.

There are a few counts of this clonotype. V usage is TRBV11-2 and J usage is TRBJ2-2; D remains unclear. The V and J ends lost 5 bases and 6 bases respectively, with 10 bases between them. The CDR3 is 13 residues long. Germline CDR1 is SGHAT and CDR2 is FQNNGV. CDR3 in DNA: TGTGCCAGCAGCCCAGTTCCCGCCGGGGAGCTGTTTTTT. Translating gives CASSPVPAGELFF.

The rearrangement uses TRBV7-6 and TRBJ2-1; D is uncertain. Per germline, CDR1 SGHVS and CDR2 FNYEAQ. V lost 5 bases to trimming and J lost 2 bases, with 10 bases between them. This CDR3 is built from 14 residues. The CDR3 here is CASSGRATYNEQFF. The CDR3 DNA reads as TGTGCCAGCAGCGGACGAGCAACCTACAATGAGCAGTTCTTC.

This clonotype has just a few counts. The CDR3 nucleotides are TGCAGTGCTCCTCGGACAGGGTGGAACACTGAAGCTTTCTTT. Residues: CSAPRTGWNTEAFF. V usage is TRBV20-1 and J usage is TRBJ1-1, with 8 bases that match TRBD1. V was pared by 5 bases and J by 1 base, with 6 bases of the junction left unmatched. The CDR3 loop spans 14 amino acids. Looked up from germline, CDR1 is DFQATT and CDR2 is SNEGSKA (reference sequence).

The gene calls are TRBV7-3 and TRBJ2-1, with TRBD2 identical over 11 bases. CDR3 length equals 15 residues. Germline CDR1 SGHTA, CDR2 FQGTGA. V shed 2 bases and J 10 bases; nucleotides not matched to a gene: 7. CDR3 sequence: CASSLLAGGLREQFF. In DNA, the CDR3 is TGTGCCAGCAGCTTATTAGCGGGAGGGCTAAGGGAGCAGTTCTTC. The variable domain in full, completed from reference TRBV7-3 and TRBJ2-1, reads GAGVSQTPSNKVTEKGKYVELRCDPISGHTALYWYRQSLGQGPEFLIYFQGTGAADDSGLPNDRFFAVRPEGSVSTLKIQRTERGDSAVYLCASSLLAGGLREQFFGPGTRLTVL.

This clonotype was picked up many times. CDR3 region: CASSLGTGTHNNEQFF. DNA of the CDR3: TGTGCCAGCAGTTTAGGAACCGGGACTCATAACAATGAGCAGTTCTTC. The rearrangement uses TRBV12-3 or TRBV12-4 and TRBJ2-1; D perhaps matches TRBD2 (6 bases). The CDR3 covers 16 residues. V was shortened by 1 base and J by 5 bases, with 15 bases between the two germline ends.

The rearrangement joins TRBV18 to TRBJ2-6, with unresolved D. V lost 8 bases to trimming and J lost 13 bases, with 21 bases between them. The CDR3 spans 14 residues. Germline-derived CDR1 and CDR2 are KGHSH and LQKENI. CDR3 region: CASESADGPQVLTF. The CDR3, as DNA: TGTGCCAGCGAAAGCGCAGACGGTCCCCAGGTCCTGACTTTC.

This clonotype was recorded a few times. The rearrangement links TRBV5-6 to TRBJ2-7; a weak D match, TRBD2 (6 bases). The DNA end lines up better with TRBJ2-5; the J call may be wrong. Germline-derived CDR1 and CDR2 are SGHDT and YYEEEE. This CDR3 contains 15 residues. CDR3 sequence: CASSFREAGMGTQYF. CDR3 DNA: TGTGCCAGCAGTTTCCGAGAAGCGGGTATGGGGACCCAGTACTTC.

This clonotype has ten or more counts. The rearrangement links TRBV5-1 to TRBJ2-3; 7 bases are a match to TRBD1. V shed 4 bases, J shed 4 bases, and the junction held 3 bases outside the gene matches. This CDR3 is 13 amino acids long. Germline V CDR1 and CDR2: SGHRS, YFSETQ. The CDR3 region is CASSPQGADTQYF. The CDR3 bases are TGCGCCAGCAGCCCTCAGGGGGCAGATACGCAGTATTTT.

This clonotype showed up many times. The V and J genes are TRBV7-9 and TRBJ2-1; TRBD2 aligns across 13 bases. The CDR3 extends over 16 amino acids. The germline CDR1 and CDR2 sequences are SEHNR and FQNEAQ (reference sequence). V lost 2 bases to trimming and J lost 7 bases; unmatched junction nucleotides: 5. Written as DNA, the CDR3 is TGTGCCAGCAGCTTAATTTCGACTAGCGGGGGGAATGAGCAGTTCTTC. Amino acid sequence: CASSLISTSGGNEQFF.

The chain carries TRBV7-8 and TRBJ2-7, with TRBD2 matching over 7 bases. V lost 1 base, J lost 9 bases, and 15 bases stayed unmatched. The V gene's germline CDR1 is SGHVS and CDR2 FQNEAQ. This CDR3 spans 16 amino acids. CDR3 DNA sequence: TGTGCCAGCAGCTTAGGCGGCGGGGGATTGACCTATGGGCAGTACTTC. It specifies CASSLGGGGLTYGQYF.

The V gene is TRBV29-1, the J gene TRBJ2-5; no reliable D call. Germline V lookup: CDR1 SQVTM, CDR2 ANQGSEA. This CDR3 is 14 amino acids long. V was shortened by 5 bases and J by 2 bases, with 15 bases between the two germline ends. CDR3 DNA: TGCAGCGTTCACAGCGAGTCGTCGCAAGAGACCCAGTACTTC. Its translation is CSVHSESSQETQYF.

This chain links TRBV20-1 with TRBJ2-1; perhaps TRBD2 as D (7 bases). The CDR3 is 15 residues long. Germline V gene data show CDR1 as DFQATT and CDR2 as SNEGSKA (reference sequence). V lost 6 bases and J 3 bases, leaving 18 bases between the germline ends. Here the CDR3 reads CSAGGGIGFYNEQFF. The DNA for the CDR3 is TGCAGTGCGGGAGGGGGAATCGGTTTCTACAATGAGCAGTTCTTC.

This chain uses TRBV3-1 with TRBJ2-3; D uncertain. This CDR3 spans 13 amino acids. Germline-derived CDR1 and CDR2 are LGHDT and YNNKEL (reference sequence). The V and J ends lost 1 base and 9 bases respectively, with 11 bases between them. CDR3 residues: CASSQVGDGTQYF. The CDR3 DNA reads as TGTGCCAGCAGCCAAGTGGGTGATGGGACGCAGTATTTT.

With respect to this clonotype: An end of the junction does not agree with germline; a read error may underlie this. The CDR3 sequence: CASNQGARGGAQGDEQFF. In DNA, the CDR3 is TGCGCCAGCAACCAAGGCGCGCGCGGGGGGGCTCAAGGGGATGAGCAGTTCTTC. The chain uses TRBV4-3 and TRBJ2-1; 9 bases map to TRBD2. The CDR3 is made up of 18 amino acids. Germline CDR1 is LGHNA and CDR2 is YSLEER.

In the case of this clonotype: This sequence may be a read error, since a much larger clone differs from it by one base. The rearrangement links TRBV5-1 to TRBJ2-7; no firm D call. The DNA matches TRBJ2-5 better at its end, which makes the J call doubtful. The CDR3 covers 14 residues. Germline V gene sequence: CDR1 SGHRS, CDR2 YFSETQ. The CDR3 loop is CTSSLVAGPETQYF. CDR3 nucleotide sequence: TGCACCAGCAGCTTGGTAGCCGGGCCAGAGACCCAGTACTTC.

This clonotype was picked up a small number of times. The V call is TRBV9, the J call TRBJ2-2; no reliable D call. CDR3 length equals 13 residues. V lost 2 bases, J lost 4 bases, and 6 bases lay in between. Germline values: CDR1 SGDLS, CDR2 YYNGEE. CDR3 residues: CASSVRATGELFF. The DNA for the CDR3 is TGTGCCAGCAGCGTTAGAGCCACCGGGGAGCTGTTTTTT.

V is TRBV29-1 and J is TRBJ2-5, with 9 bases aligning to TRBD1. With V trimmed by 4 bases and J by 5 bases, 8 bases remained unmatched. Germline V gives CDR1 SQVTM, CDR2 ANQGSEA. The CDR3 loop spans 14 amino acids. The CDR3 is CSVVPGQGPETQYF. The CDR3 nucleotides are TGCAGCGTTGTTCCGGGACAGGGTCCGGAGACCCAGTACTTC.

The CDR3: CASSVGTTNGVSEQYF. The CDR3 bases are TGTGCCAGCAGCGTCGGGACGACTAATGGGGTGAGTGAGCAGTACTTC. The rearrangement uses TRBV9 and TRBJ2-7; D tentatively reads TRBD1 or TRBD2 (5 bases each). In germline, CDR1 is SGDLS, CDR2 YYNGEE. This CDR3 contains 16 residues. V lost 2 bases to trimming and J lost 7 bases, with 22 bases between them.

CDR3 sequence: CASSPEGSSYEQYF. The CDR3 bases are TGCGCCAGCAGCCCAGAGGGCAGTTCCTACGAGCAGTACTTC. The rearrangement links TRBV5-1 to TRBJ2-7; tentatively, D is TRBD2 (5 bases). Trimming stripped 4 bases from V and 1 base from J, with 12 bases between. Per the germline V gene, CDR1 is SGHRS and CDR2 is YFSETQ. The CDR3 contains 14 residues. Using reference TRBV5-1 and TRBJ2-7 for the parts outside the CDR3, the full variable domain is KAGVTQTPRYLIKTRGQQVTLSCSPISGHRSVSWYQQTPGQGLQFLFEYFSETQRNKGNFPGRFSGRQFSNSRSEMNVSTLELGDSALYLCASSPEGSSYEQYFGPGTRLTVT.

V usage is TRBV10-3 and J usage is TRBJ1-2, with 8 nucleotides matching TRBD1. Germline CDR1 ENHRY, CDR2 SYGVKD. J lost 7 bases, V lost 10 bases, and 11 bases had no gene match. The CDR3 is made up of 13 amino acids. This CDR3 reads CATAELDRGGYTF. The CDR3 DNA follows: TGTGCCACCGCGGAGCTAGACAGGGGTGGCTACACCTTC.

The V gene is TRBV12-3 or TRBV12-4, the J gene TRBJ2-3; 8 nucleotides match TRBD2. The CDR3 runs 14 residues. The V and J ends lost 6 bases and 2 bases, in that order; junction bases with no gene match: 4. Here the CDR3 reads CASSGLAPTDTQYF. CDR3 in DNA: TGTGCCAGCAGCGGACTAGCTCCCACAGATACGCAGTATTTT.

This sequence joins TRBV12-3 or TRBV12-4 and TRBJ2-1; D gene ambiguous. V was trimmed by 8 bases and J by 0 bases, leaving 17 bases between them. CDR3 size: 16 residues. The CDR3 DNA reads TGTGCCAGCTGTAAATTGACTCCCCGCTCCTACAATGAGCAGTTCTTC. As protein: CASCKLTPRSYNEQFF.

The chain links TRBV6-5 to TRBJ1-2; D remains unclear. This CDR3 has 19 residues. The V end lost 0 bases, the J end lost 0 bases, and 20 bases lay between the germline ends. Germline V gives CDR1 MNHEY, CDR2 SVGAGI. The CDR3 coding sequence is TGTGCCAGCAGTTACTCTGGTCCCCGTGATCTTGGATCTAACTATGGCTACACCTTC. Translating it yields CASSYSGPRDLGSNYGYTF.

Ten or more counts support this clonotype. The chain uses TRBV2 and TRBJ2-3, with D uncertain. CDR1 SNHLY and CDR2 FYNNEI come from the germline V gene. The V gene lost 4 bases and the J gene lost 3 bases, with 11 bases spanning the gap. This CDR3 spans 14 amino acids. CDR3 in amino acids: CASSVIGVTDTQYF. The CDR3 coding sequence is TGTGCCAGCAGTGTGATCGGAGTAACAGATACGCAGTATTTT. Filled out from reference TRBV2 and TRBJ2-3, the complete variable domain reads EPEVTQTPSHQVTQMGQEVILRCVPISNHLYFYWYRQILGQKVEFLVSFYNNEISEKSEIFDDQFSVERPDGSNFTLKIRSTKLEDSAMYFCASSVIGVTDTQYFGPGTRLTVL.

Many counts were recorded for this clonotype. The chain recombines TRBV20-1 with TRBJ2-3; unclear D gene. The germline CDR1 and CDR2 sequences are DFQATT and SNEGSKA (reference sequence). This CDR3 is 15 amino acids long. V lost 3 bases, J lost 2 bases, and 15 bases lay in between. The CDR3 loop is CSARGIGVVTDTQYF. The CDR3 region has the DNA TGCAGTGCTAGGGGAATAGGAGTAGTCACAGATACGCAGTATTTT.